A selection of T cell receptor beta chains follows, all from one sample in a study of blood T cell repertoires in COVID-19. This table comes from immunoSEQ multiplex PCR, and its TCRdb copy is limited to in-frame clones, with some not included. Of more than 400,000 clones listed, roughly 90% were seen once; the top ten hold around 0.64%. Source material: PBMCs or T cells enriched from blood (not recorded which). All receptors derive from a woman aged 18-29 years who had recovered from COVID-19. The CDR3 runs from the conserved cysteine through the conserved F or W. The D gene is left open where the match is weak. Only some rows state a clone size, as once, few, many or a class for expanded clones.

TRBJ1-1,TRBV9,NA,NA,15,TGTGCCAGCAGCGCCAGACAGGCAACTAACACTGAAGCTTTCTTT,CASSARQATNTEAFF
TRBJ1-2,TRBV27,NA,TRBD1,16,TGTGCCAGCAGTTCCCTCCGGGACAGGGGTTTGTATGGCTACACCTTC,CASSSLRDRGLYGYTF
TRBJ1-5,TRBV14,few,TRBD1,14,TGTGCCAGCCGGACAGGGGGGAGCAATCAGCCCCAGCATTTT,CASRTGGSNQPQHF
TRBJ2-3,TRBV11-2,NA,NA,15,TGTGCCAGCAGCTTTCGAGGAGCTAGCACAGATACGCAGTATTTT,CASSFRGASTDTQYF
TRBJ2-3,TRBV30,NA,NA,15,TGTGCCTGGAGTCTCCGGGAGCGGAGCACAGATACGCAGTATTTT,CAWSLRERSTDTQYF
TRBJ1-1,TRBV2,NA,NA,15,TGTGCCAGCAGTGAAGTGGTAAGGGGTCGAACTGAAGCTTTCTTT,CASSEVVRGRTEAFF
TRBJ2-7,TRBV3-1/TRBV3-2,NA,NA,13,TGTGCCAGCAGCCAAGATCTAATCTACGAGCAGTACTTC,CASSQDLIYEQYF
TRBJ2-5,TRBV6-5,NA,TRBD2,15,TGTGCCAGCAAAACCCAGCCCAGCGGGGGAGAGACCCAGTACTTC,CASKTQPSGGETQYF
TRBJ1-2,TRBV7-2,NA,NA,13,TGTGCCAGCAGCTTATTATCCTCCTATGGCTACACCTTC,CASSLLSSYGYTF
TRBJ2-3,TRBV28,NA,NA,13,TGTGCCAGCAGTCTCTCCAGGGGAGATACGCAGTATTTT,CASSLSRGDTQYF
TRBJ1-6,TRBV7-9,NA,NA,15,TGTGCCAGCAGCTTAGAGACAGGCGGTGATTCACCCCTCCACTTT,CASSLETGGDSPLHF
TRBJ1-1,TRBV18,NA,NA,14,TGTGCCAGCTCGCCAGACACCCGAGCGGTCGAAGCTTTCTTT,CASSPDTRAVEAFF
TRBJ1-2,TRBV7-9,few,NA,14,TGTGCCAGCAGCTTATTACCGATCCGGGATGGCTACACCTTC,CASSLLPIRDGYTF
TRBJ2-7,TRBV7-7,NA,TRBD1,18,TGTGCTAGCAGCTTAGAATGGACAGGGGTTTCGTGCGCCTACGAGCAGTACTTC,CASSLEWTGVSCAYEQYF
TRBJ2-3,TRBV7-2,NA,TRBD2,18,TGTGCCAGCAGCTCGGGACTAGCGGGGGGAGAAGGCACAGATACGCAGTATTTT,CASSSGLAGGEGTDTQYF
TRBJ1-4,TRBV12-3/TRBV12-4,once,NA,13,TGTGCCAGCAGTCGGGTTGGTGGTGAAAAACTGTTTTTT,CASSRVGGEKLFF
TRBJ1-2,TRBV2,few,NA,16,TGTGCCAGCAGTTACTCCTTTAAGGGGCTAGACTATGGCTACACCTTC,CASSYSFKGLDYGYTF
TRBJ2-2,TRBV6-2/TRBV6-3,NA,NA,13,TGTGCCAGCAGTTCCCGGGGAGCGGGGGAGCTGTTTTTT,CASSSRGAGELFF
TRBJ1-6,TRBV11-2,NA,NA,18,TGTGCCAGCAGCTTAGGGAAGCGGCAGAGCTCCTATAATTCACCCCTCCACTTT,CASSLGKRQSSYNSPLHF
TRBJ1-1,TRBV12-3/TRBV12-4,NA,NA,12,TGTGCCAGCAGTTTAAGGAGGGTTGAAGCTTTCTTT,CASSLRRVEAFF
TRBJ1-1,TRBV6-6,NA,TRBD1,16,TGTGCCAGCAGTCGTCGGACGGACAGGTTGGACACTGAAGCTTTCTTT,CASSRRTDRLDTEAFF
TRBJ1-2,TRBV2,NA,NA,15,TGTGCCAGCAGTGCTCCAGATATCTCTCACTATGGCTACACCTTC,CASSAPDISHYGYTF
TRBJ2-3,TRBV19,few,TRBD2,14,TGTGCCACACGAGAGCGGGGGGGCACAGATACGCAGTATTTT,CATRERGGTDTQYF
TRBJ2-3,TRBV2,NA,NA,14,TGTGCCAGCATAGGGCGGGTAAACACAGATACGCAGTATTTT,CASIGRVNTDTQYF
TRBJ2-2,TRBV5-1,NA,NA,15,TGCGCCAGCAGCTTTGGGTCAAGGGAGTCCGGGGAGCTGTTTTTT,CASSFGSRESGELFF
TRBJ2-1,TRBV29-1,NA,NA,11,TGCAGCGTTGAAGGCGAATATGAGCAGTTCTTC,CSVEGEYEQFF
TRBJ2-3,TRBV24-1,NA,NA,17,TGTGCCACCAGTGATTCAGTCGGGGACTTGGGGACAGATACGCAGTATTTT,CATSDSVGDLGTDTQYF